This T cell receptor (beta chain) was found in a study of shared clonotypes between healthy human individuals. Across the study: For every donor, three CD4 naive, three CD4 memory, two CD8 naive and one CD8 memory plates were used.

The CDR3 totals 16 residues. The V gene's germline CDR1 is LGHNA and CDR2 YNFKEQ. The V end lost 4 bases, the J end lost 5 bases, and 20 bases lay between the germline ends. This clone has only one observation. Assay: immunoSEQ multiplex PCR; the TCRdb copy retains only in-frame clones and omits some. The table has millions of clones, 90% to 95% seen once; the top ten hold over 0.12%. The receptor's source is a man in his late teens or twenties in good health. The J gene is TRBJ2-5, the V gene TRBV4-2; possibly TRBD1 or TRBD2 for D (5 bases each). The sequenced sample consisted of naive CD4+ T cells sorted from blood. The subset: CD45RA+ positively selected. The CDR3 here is CASSPSGTTLGETQYF. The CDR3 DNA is TGTGCCAGCAGCCCCTCCGGGACCACTCTTGGTGAGACCCAGTACTTC.